The source of this T cell receptor beta chain is a study of cytomegalovirus exposure and HLA in healthy donors (dated by TCRdb to the late 2010s). At the level of the whole study: An earlier analysis of around 600 of the donors reported about 250 Gb of sequence data and some 120 million unique TCR beta sequences from 150 million to 200 million T cells. An early release that covered some 630 HLA-typed donors contained around 300 gigabases of sequencing data and 75 million to 100 million unique TCR sequences. Among the roughly 370 genotyped donors, under 90% belonged to the genetic ancestry cluster associated with self-reported Caucasian donors. The aim of the study was to test whether cataloging public T cell receptors could identify signatures of past pathogen exposure. The T cell repertoires of around 670 subjects were profiled by immunosequencing and related to cytomegalovirus serostatus. Besides the first cohort of around 700 subjects, a separate validation cohort made up of 120 different subjects was used. To predict cytomegalovirus infection status, the study brought together high-throughput TCR immunosequencing, statistical association of individual TCRs with disease status, and machine learning. A later analysis re-examined previously published TCR beta repertoires from roughly 720 donors and added high-resolution HLA genotyping to investigate patterns of TCR occurrence. Rather than drawing on any new phenotypic data, the later analysis identified candidate immune exposures from TCR beta sequences and the way those sequences occurred across donors. To decide whether each TCR beta V gene segment behaved as functional or pseudogenic, an earlier analysis of some 570 of the donors relied on high-throughput TCR beta sequencing. Donor age, sex, ethnicity and CMV serostatus were collected together with the repertoire data. In a later genetic analysis, genome-wide SNP genotypes for 398 of the 666 donors were used, and that subset was treated as a discovery cohort. All discovery cohort repertoires had been generated on a single sequencing platform. Both class I and class II loci were covered by HLA typing, at four-digit resolution. Typing coverage varied by locus: roughly 620-640 donors for A, B, C, DRB1 and DQB1; approximately 500 for DQA1; more than 600 for DPA1; approximately 450 for DPB1. Five DR-DQ haplotypes were treated as single units for association and clustering because of strong linkage in the cohort. Among around 400 genotyped donors of the cohort, an average of about 220,000 unique TCR beta nucleotide sequences was sequenced per donor, of which about 19% were non-productive.

Libraries were built with the immunoSEQ multiplex PCR assay. For the multiplex PCR, a mixture combining 60 forward primers for TCR Vbeta segments and 13 reverse primers for TCR Jbeta segments was used. The CDR3 region of rearranged TCR beta genes was amplified from genomic DNA with a multiplex PCR assay. The amplified TCR beta libraries were sequenced on the Illumina HiSeq System as 87-base-pair reads. The paper's data handling went like this. A later analysis counted about 80 million unique TCR beta chains across the 666 repertoires, and roughly 11 million of these chains were shared by at least two donors. Raw reads were error-corrected and collapsed into unique sequences with a nearest-neighbor algorithm that merged closely related sequences to remove PCR and sequencing errors. Alignment of CDR3 sequences to IMGT reference sequences was used to assign V, D and J gene segments. For a sequence to be retained, a match of at least six nucleotides was required to both a V gene segment and a J gene segment. Rearrangements were classified as productive when the CDR3 lacked stop codons and remained in frame with V and J, and all other rearrangements were classified as non-productive. Following IMGT convention, CDR3 was defined as the stretch from the second conserved V-encoded cysteine up to the conserved J-encoded phenylalanine. Sequences without an unambiguous match to a single V gene segment were excluded from the earlier analysis of about 640 of the donors. In an earlier analysis of 587 of the donors, a V segment was called functional when productive rearrangements were above 56.7%, and segregating when the standard deviation between donors exceeded 5%. To diagnose cytomegalovirus status from the catalog of TCR beta chain sequences, a statistical classification framework was built. In a later analysis, V and J genes were assigned by comparing TCR nucleotide sequences against IMGT/GENE-DB human TR gene sequences. The TCRdist pipeline was used in a later analysis to assign CDR3 sequences and most-parsimonious VDJ recombination scenarios. In a later analysis, each TCR beta chain was defined by its CDR3 amino acid sequence together with its V-gene family, and reads lacking a unique V-gene family were excluded. In a later analysis, 450 to 600 highly shared, low-generation-probability nucleotide sequences were removed to address suspected cross-contamination and a sequencing artifact. For each public chain, a later analysis derived a clonal expansion index from normalized ranks of inferred template counts within each repertoire. Generation probabilities in a later analysis came from a VDJ recombination model fitted to out-of-frame rearrangements, and those results were checked against IGoR. In a later analysis, TCR-TCR, TCR-HLA and TCR-CMV co-occurrence was scored with hypergeometric tests, and a repertoire-size bias correction was applied to TCR pairs. False discovery rates were estimated in a later analysis by permuting HLA or CMV assignments 20 times. In a later analysis, co-occurring TCRs were grouped with DBSCAN, and TCRdist sequence similarity was added when clustering was performed within HLA-allele-positive subsets. Co-occurrence clustering excluded repertoires with fewer than 30,000 or more than 120,000 public chains, plus five with anomalous nucleotide sharing. Here the immuneACCESS table is served through TCRdb, limited to in-frame sequences with V and J called. Missing clones are a known gap in these copies; in checked studies unresolved V genes cover under half, and the rest lacks a known reason. That table gives V, J and clone size, and the DNA gave D and trimming. This sample lists 150,000 to 200,000 clones; roughly four fifths were detected once. Clones ranked in the top ten supply under 2.5% of the sample.

V is cut back by 8 bases and J by 7 bases, with 10 bases in the junction unmatched. Reading from cysteine to phenylalanine, the CDR3 counts 15 amino acids. Only CDR3 DNA is held: 45 bases, read in frame from base 1. CDR1 SEHNR and CDR2 FQNEAQ were looked up in the germline V gene (reference sequence). The cohort consisted of 650 to 700 healthy bone marrow donors. All cohort members were sampled while nominally healthy, although unrecorded immune exposures were likely present. The donor tested CMV seronegative, placing the donor among the 300 to 400 seronegative members of the cohort. Every donor gave a peripheral blood sample, and the peripheral blood mononuclear cells from that sample were used for TCR beta sequencing. The Qiagen DNeasy Blood Extraction Kit was used to extract genomic DNA from the blood cell samples. Turning to this clone: The target of this receptor is not known. No clone much larger than this one lies a single base away; base qualities are absent.

Overall study results and their limits: A later analysis reported that several top co-occurrence clusters appeared linked to parvovirus B19, influenza, CMV and Epstein-Barr virus. Compared with the 666-donor mean, donors in an Asian-associated ancestry cluster had fewer N-insertions in productive TCRs, according to a later genetic analysis. Some IMGT-functional V segments, including TRBV6-2 and TRBV6-3, could not be distinguished by the 87-base-pair reads and were therefore excluded. Broadly in line with IMGT annotations, most TCR beta V segments showed up in productive rearrangements about 87% or about 30% of the time in an earlier analysis of about 500 of the donors. In this cohort, only TCR beta chains were sequenced, and detectable features were limited by the absence of alpha or paired-chain data. The study gave a list of 150 to 200 TCR beta chains associated with cytomegalovirus. Compared with equally common non-associated chains, HLA-associated TCR beta chains in a later analysis were more clonally expanded and had lower generation probabilities. In vitro tests confirmed that a few of the cytomegalovirus-associated TCR beta chains recognize cytomegalovirus antigens. Because counts were too low, under 20 rarely observed V segments, including chromosome 9 orphons, were left out of the earlier analysis of approximately 500 of the donors. Because HLA typing was unavailable for some donors at each locus, only the typed subset was used in association tests. When HLA alleles, especially DR and DQ, strongly co-occurred, TCR associations were difficult to assign to individual alleles. A later genetic analysis associated a missense DCLRE1C variant with V-gene and J-gene trimming of TCR beta chains, and an independent cohort replicated the association. A cluster of highly shared sequence variants was judged likely to be a technical artifact of the sequencing pipeline. Linkage disequilibrium might explain the correlated functional status among segregating V segments, but an unknown experimental factor could not be excluded. A further reported finding was that TCR beta sequences accurately predicted the HLA-A and HLA-B alleles for most subjects in the first cohort. The authors suggested that the approach could potentially be extended to other disease states and immunological phenotypes. In a later analysis, about 16,000 TCR beta sequences were associated with specific HLA alleles at a false discovery rate of 0.05. In a later analysis, the rate of TCR association differed among HLA loci, with DRB1 alleles having the most associated TCRs and HLA-C alleles having the fewest. In both the original and validation cohorts, the classifier was reported to diagnose cytomegalovirus status with high specificity and sensitivity. According to a later analysis, most CMV-associated TCR beta chains appeared to be HLA-restricted, and the HLA associations seemed to be driven largely by CMV exposure. For the cohort, immune exposure information was limited to CMV serostatus. Most TCR sequences were observed very rarely across donors, whereas some public TCRs were present in many individuals. The presence/absence analyses assumed that sequencing depth was roughly uniform across donors, and that assumption may not be true.

Sequences were obtained from PBMCs. This TCR was recovered from a woman aged 30 to 39 in good health and CMV-seronegative. The V and J genes are TRBV7-9 and TRBJ1-6, with 8 bases in between that match TRBD1. The CDR3 region reads CASRYQGAENSPLHF. The DNA sequence follows: TGTGCCAGCCGTTATCAGGGGGCGGAGAATTCACCCCTCCACTTT.